This passage covers 14 T cell receptor beta chains from one sample sequenced in a study of blood T cell repertoires in COVID-19. The assay was immunoSEQ multiplex PCR, and TCRdb's table has in-frame clones only and misses some. The sample has 95,000 to 100,000 clones, 90% to 95% seen once. The material sequenced was peripheral blood. These receptors were collected from a man aged 50 to 59 with acute or convalescent COVID-19.

This clone was picked up a small number of times. As DNA, the CDR3 is TGCGCCAGCAGCCAAGCACTACCCTACAATGAGCAGTTCTTC. Protein sequence: CASSQALPYNEQFF. The V gene is TRBV4-3, the J gene TRBJ2-1; no firm D call. The CDR3 consists of 14 residues. Germline V lookup: CDR1 LGHNA, CDR2 YSLEER. V lost 1 base, J lost 2 bases, and 6 bases lay in between.

The chain combines TRBV25-1 with TRBJ1-2; D gene uncertain. This CDR3 is built from 14 residues. The ends were cut back, 6 bases at V and 4 bases at J, with 15 bases in the middle. Germline CDR1 MGHDK, CDR2 SYGVNS. CDR3 loop: CASSHIEPSYGYTF. The DNA of the CDR3 is TGTGCCAGCAGCCACATCGAGCCTAGCTATGGCTACACCTTC.

This chain connects TRBV6-5 to TRBJ1-2, with 7 bases that match TRBD1. From germline, CDR1 is MNHEY and CDR2 SVGAGI. With V trimmed by 10 bases and J by 2 bases, 4 bases remained unmatched. The CDR3 spans 12 residues. CDR3 region: CATVDRNYGYTF. The CDR3 nucleotides read TGTGCCACCGTGGACAGGAACTATGGCTACACCTTC.

The V call is TRBV6-6, the J call TRBJ1-5; TRBD1 aligns across 9 bases. CDR1 and CDR2 (germline): MNHNY, SVGAGI (reference sequence). V dropped 4 bases and J dropped 4; count of bases not matched to a gene: 8. This CDR3 is 16 amino acids long. The chain's CDR3 is CASSSTGTGLNQPQHF. The CDR3 region has the DNA TGTGCCAGCAGTTCGACCGGGACAGGGCTTAATCAGCCCCAGCATTTT.

This clone turned up a few times. The genes are TRBV12-3 or TRBV12-4 and TRBJ2-3; D unresolved. Trimming removed 3 bases at V and 4 bases at J, with 5 bases between. There are 12 residues in the CDR3. For the CDR3, the DNA is TGTGCCAGCAGTTTTTATCCAGATACGCAGTATTTT. Encoded protein: CASSFYPDTQYF.

V is TRBV24-1 and J is TRBJ2-2; 9 bases map to TRBD1. This CDR3 has 16 amino acids. Germline V gene sequence: CDR1 KGHDR, CDR2 SFDVKD. V trimming: 4 bases; J trimming: 8 bases; junction bases outside the gene matches: 10. The CDR3 loop is CATSEPPGQGTGELFF. CDR3 sequence (DNA): TGTGCCACCAGTGAACCTCCGGGACAGGGCACTGGGGAGCTGTTTTTT.

The chain joins TRBV2 to TRBJ1-5, with 9 bases lining up with TRBD1. This CDR3 is built from 16 residues. Germline CDR1 reads SNHLY; CDR2 reads FYNNEI. V shed 0 bases, J shed 3 bases, and the junction held 3 bases outside the gene matches. The CDR3 protein is CASSEAGTGFNQPQHF. The DNA for the CDR3 is TGTGCCAGCAGTGAAGCCGGGACAGGGTTCAATCAGCCCCAGCATTTT. Supplemented by reference TRBV2 and TRBJ1-5, the full variable domain reads EPEVTQTPSHQVTQMGQEVILRCVPISNHLYFYWYRQILGQKVEFLVSFYNNEISEKSEIFDDQFSVERPDGSNFTLKIRSTKLEDSAMYFCASSEAGTGFNQPQHFGDGTRLSIL.

The chain joins TRBV23-1 to TRBJ2-7; TRBD1 is a possible D gene (5 bases). TRBV23-1 is identified as an open reading frame with a role that is uncertain. This CDR3 has 15 amino acids. V shed 0 bases and J shed 3 bases, with 12 bases lying between them. The chain's CDR3 is CASSQSWTSDYEQYF. CDR3 coding DNA: TGCGCCAGCAGTCAATCCTGGACATCTGACTACGAGCAGTACTTC.

The chain carries TRBV27 and TRBJ1-2; 7 bases match TRBD1. Germline V gene lookup returns CDR1 MNHEY and CDR2 SMNVEV (reference sequence). V was pared by 10 bases and J by 7 bases, with 12 bases of the junction left unmatched. The CDR3 is made up of 13 amino acids. The CDR3 reads CATRDSAIRGYTF. The DNA for the CDR3 is TGTGCCACCAGGGACAGCGCTATCCGTGGCTACACCTTC.

This clone was observed once. The chain is built from TRBV19 and TRBJ2-2, with 7 bases identical to TRBD1. Germline CDR1 LNHDA, CDR2 SQIVND (reference sequence). This CDR3 comprises 14 residues. The trim removed 5 bases at V and 3 bases at J, leaving 3 bases unmatched. The CDR3 sequence: CASSYGTDTGELFF. The DNA of the CDR3 is TGTGCCAGTAGTTACGGGACAGACACCGGGGAGCTGTTTTTT.

This chain joins TRBV6-4 and TRBJ1-1; D is unclear. V dropped 2 bases and J dropped 8 bases, with 12 bases sitting between them. There are 13 residues in the CDR3. Germline CDR1 is MRHNA and CDR2 is SNTAGT. The CDR3 protein is CASSDRLGREAFF. The CDR3 DNA follows: TGTGCCAGCAGTGACCGCCTGGGCCGGGAAGCTTTCTTT.

The rearrangement uses TRBV18 and TRBJ1-1, with D unresolved. Germline CDR1 is KGHSH and CDR2 is LQKENI. The CDR3 has 15 amino acids. The germline V and J ends were trimmed by 3 bases and 0 bases, with 11 bases remaining between them. CDR3 amino acids: CASSPDIGVNTEAFF. The CDR3, as DNA: TGTGCCAGCTCACCCGACATCGGGGTGAACACTGAAGCTTTCTTT.

This sequence joins TRBV19 and TRBJ2-2, with 9 nucleotides matching TRBD1. The CDR3 extends over 14 amino acids. V gave up 7 bases and J gave up 6 bases; unmatched junction bases: 6. Germline V gene data show CDR1 as LNHDA and CDR2 as SQIVND (reference sequence). CDR3: CASIGTGWPGELFF. The CDR3, as DNA: TGTGCCAGTATAGGGACAGGGTGGCCCGGGGAGCTGTTTTTT.

With regard to this clone: The sample holds other DNA sequences that translate to the same CDR3. J is TRBJ2-5 and V is TRBV18; TRBD2 agrees at 8 bases. The V gene end was trimmed by 3 bases and the J gene end by 7 bases; junction bases not matched to a gene: 13. Germline CDR1 reads KGHSH; CDR2 reads LQKENI. This CDR3 has 16 amino acids. The CDR3 reads CASSPGRGGRAATQYF. CDR3 bases: TGTGCCAGCTCACCGGGTCGGGGGGGCCGGGCGGCGACCCAGTACTTC.